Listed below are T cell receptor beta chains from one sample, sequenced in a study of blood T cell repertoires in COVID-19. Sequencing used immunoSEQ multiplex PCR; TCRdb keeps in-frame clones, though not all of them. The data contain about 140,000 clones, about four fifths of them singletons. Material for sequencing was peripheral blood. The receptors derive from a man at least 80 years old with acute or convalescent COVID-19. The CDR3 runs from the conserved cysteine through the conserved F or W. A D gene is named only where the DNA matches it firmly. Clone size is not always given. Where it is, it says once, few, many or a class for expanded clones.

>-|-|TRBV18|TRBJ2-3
CASSPGGDTQYF
TGTGCCAGCTCACCAGGAGGGGATACGCAGTATTTT
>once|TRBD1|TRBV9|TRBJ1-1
CASSVTGTGAEAFF
TGTGCCAGCAGCGTAACCGGGACAGGGGCGGAAGCTTTCTTT
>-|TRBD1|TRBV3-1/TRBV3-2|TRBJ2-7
CASSPDRGYYEQYF
TGTGCCAGCAGCCCGGACAGGGGCTACTACGAGCAGTACTTC
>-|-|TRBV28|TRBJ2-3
CASRKGGGTDTQYF
TGTGCCAGCAGGAAGGGCGGGGGCACAGATACGCAGTATTTT
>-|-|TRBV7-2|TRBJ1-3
CASSFNRAGNTIYF
TGTGCCAGCAGCTTCAATCGGGCTGGAAACACCATATATTTT
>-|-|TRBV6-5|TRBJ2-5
CASRRDRTTQETQYF
TGTGCCAGCAGAAGGGACCGGACTACACAAGAGACCCAGTACTTC
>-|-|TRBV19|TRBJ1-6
CASSPVAYNSPLHF
TGTGCCAGTAGCCCGGTCGCCTATAATTCACCCCTCCACTTT
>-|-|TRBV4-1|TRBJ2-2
CASSQVSLASTGELFF
TGCGCCAGCAGCCAAGTATCCCTAGCCAGCACCGGGGAGCTGTTTTTT
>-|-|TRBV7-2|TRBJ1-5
CASSLGPNSNQPQHF
TGTGCCAGCAGCTTAGGTCCTAATAGCAATCAGCCCCAGCATTTT
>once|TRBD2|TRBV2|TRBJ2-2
CASSYTAGGNTGELFF
TGTGCCAGCAGTTACACAGCGGGGGGGAACACCGGGGAGCTGTTTTTT